These T cell receptor beta chains were read from a single sample in a study of CD8+CD57+ T cells in acquired aplastic anemia. TCRdb redid the calling of the reads with MiXCR, one entry per CDR3 protein. In the table there are about 200,000 distinct CDR3 sequences, under 55% of which are singletons. Input material: sorted CD4+, CD8+, or CD8+CD57+ T cells (not recorded which) from PBMCs. These receptors were taken from a human donor with aplastic anemia. CDR3s include the opening cysteine and the closing phenylalanine or tryptophan. The D gene is left open where the match is weak. The size of a clone is reported for some rows only, either as once, few or many, or as a class for expanded clones.

>-|TRBJ2-7|TRBV2|16|-
TGTGCCAGCAGTGAAGCGGGGGGGCTCGATGGCTACGAGCAGTACTTC
CASSEAGGLDGYEQYF
>once|TRBJ1-1|TRBV7-6|14|-
TGTGCCAGCAGGCGCGGGGGTGGGGGCACTGAAGCTTTCTTT
CASRRGGGGTEAFF
>many|TRBJ1-5|TRBV20-1|14|-
TGCAGTGCTAGAGGGGGGCGCGGGGGTCAGCCCCAGCATTTT
CSARGGRGGQPQHF
>many|TRBJ2-7|TRBV2|14|-
TGTGCCAGCATTCGGGACACCCTCTCCTACGAGCAGTACTTC
CASIRDTLSYEQYF
>-|TRBJ1-1|TRBV7-9|14|TRBD1
TGCGCCAGCAGAGGGGGCGCGGGGAACACTGAAGCTTTCTTT
CASRGGAGNTEAFF
>few|TRBJ2-2|TRBV3-1|14|TRBD1
TGTGCCAGCAGCCAGGGGACAGCTGCTGGGGAGCTGTTTTTT
CASSQGTAAGELFF
>-|TRBJ2-2|TRBV7-8|15|-
TGTGCCAGCAGATTTAACACAGGGAACACCGGGGAGCTGTTTTTT
CASRFNTGNTGELFF
>few|TRBJ1-2|TRBV4-3|15|-
TGCGCCAGCAGCCCCCAAAGGGGGGCGAACTATGGCTACACCTTC
CASSPQRGANYGYTF
>once|TRBJ1-5|TRBV7-2|14|-
TGTACCACCACGCCGGGCAGTAGCAATCAGCCCCAGCATTTT
CTTTPGSSNQPQHF
>-|TRBJ2-5|TRBV2|13|-
TGTGCCAGCAGTGTTCAGGGTCGGGAGACCCAGTACTTC
CASSVQGRETQYF
>many|TRBJ2-1|TRBV20-1|15|TRBD2
TGCAGTGCCCCACTGAGCGGGGGGCCCTCCAATGAGCAGTTCTTC
CSAPLSGGPSNEQFF
>-|TRBJ2-1|TRBV19|15|-
TGTGCCAGTAGTCAACAGGGGGGGTACTACAATGAGCAGTTCTTC
CASSQQGGYYNEQFF
>-|TRBJ1-1|TRBV19|14|-
TGTGCCAGTAGTGCAGGGATTAAGAACACTGAAGCTTTCTTT
CASSAGIKNTEAFF
>-|TRBJ2-7|TRBV20-1|14|-
TGCAGTGCTATCTCACCGGGGGATCGCTACGAGCAGTACTTC
CSAISPGDRYEQYF
>-|TRBJ1-1|TRBV20-1|13|-
TGCAGTGCTACTAAGCCTCACTTGACTGAAGCTTTCTTT
CSATKPHLTEAFF
>-|TRBJ1-1|TRBV5-1|13|-
TGCGCCAGCAGCGTGGCAGGGCGCACTGAAGCTTTCTTT
CASSVAGRTEAFF
>-|TRBJ1-5|TRBV12-3/TRBV12-4|16|-
TGTGCCAGCAGTTTTTCGGGAGCGCCCCACTATCAGCCCCAGCATTTT
CASSFSGAPHYQPQHF
>many|TRBJ1-2|TRBV2|14|-
TGTGCCAGCAAGGGAGGGGGTTCCAACTATGGCTACACCTTC
CASKGGGSNYGYTF
>-|TRBJ2-1|TRBV20-1|10|-
TGCAGTGCTAGGTTCGATGAGCAGTTCTTC
CSARFDEQFF
>-|TRBJ2-3|TRBV5-1|14|-
TGCGCCAGCAGCGAGACCAGCCTCACAGATACGCAGTATTTT
CASSETSLTDTQYF
>many|TRBJ2-5|TRBV2|13|-
TGTGCCAGCAGTGGGCGGGGCGAAAAGACCCAGTACTTC
CASSGRGEKTQYF
>-|TRBJ1-2|TRBV29-1|13|TRBD1
TGCAGCGTGAGGGGACAGCGAGCCTATGGCTACACCTTC
CSVRGQRAYGYTF
>-|TRBJ2-6|TRBV20-1|18|-
TGCAGTGCTAGTTCCCTTGGAGGGGGGCGAACTGGGGCCAACGTCCTGACTTTC
CSASSLGGGRTGANVLTF
>-|TRBJ2-3|TRBV6-6|12|-
TGTGCCAGCAGAGGGACGGGAGATACGCAGTATTTT
CASRGTGDTQYF
>many|TRBJ2-2|TRBV4-1|16|-
TGCGCCAGCACAAAGTCCGGGACACCGAACACCGGGGAGCTGTTTTTT
CASTKSGTPNTGELFF
>-|TRBJ1-6|TRBV30|12|-
TGTGCCTGGAGGTATTTGTATTCACCCCTCCACTTT
CAWRYLYSPLHF
>many|TRBJ2-3|TRBV12-3/TRBV12-4|15|TRBD2
TGTGCCAGCAGTCAAGGGACTAGCGGTACAGATACGCAGTATTTT
CASSQGTSGTDTQYF